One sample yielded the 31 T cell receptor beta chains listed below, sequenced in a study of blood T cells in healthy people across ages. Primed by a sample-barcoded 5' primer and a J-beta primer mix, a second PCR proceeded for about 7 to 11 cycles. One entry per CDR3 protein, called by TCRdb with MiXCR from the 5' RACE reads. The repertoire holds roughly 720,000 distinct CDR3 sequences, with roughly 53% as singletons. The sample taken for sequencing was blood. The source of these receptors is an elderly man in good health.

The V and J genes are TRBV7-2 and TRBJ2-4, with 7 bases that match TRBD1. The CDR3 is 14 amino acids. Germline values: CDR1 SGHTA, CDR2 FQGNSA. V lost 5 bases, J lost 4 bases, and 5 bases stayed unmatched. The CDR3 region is CASSVTGAKNIQYF. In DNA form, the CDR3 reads TGTGCCAGCAGCGTAACAGGGGCAAAAAACATTCAGTACTTC.

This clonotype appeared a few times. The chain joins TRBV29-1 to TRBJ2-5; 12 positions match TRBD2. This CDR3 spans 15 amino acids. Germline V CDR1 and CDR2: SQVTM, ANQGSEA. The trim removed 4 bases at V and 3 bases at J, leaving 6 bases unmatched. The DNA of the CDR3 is TGCAGCGTTGGACGACTAGCGGGAGCGGAAGAGACCCAGTACTTC. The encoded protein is CSVGRLAGAEETQYF.

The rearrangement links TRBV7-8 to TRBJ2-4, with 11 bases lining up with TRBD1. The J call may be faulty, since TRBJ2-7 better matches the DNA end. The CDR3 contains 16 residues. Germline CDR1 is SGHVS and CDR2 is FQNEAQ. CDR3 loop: CASSRTGGGNRGEQYF. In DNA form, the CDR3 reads TGTGCCAGCAGCAGGACAGGGGGCGGCAACCGGGGCGAGCAGTACTTC.

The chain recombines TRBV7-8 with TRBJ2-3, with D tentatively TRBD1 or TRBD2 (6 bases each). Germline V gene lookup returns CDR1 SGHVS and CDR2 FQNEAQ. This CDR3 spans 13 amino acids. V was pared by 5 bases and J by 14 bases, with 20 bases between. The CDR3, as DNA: TGTGCCAGCAGCCCTCGGGGGCGTAGATACGCGTATTTT. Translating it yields CASSPRGRRYAYF.

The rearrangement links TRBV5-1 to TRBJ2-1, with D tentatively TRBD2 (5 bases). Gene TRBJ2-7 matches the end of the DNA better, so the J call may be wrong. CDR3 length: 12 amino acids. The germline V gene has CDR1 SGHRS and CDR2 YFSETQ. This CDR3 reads CASNPGFNEQYF. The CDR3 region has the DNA TGCGCCAGCAACCCGGGGTTCAATGAGCAGTACTTC.

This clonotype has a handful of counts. CDR3 nucleotide sequence: TGCGCCAGCAGCGAGGGAAGAAAATCCTCCTACAATGAGCAGTTCTTC. Residues: CASSEGRKSSYNEQFF. The rearrangement joins TRBV5-1 to TRBJ2-1; D is perhaps TRBD2 (5 bases). Germline CDR1 is SGHRS and CDR2 is YFSETQ. Deletions cut 4 bases from V and 0 bases from J, with 14 bases between. CDR3 length: 16 amino acids. The variable domain in full, completed from reference TRBV5-1 and TRBJ2-1, reads KAGVTQTPRYLIKTRGQQVTLSCSPISGHRSVSWYQQTPGQGLQFLFEYFSETQRNKGNFPGRFSGRQFSNSRSEMNVSTLELGDSALYLCASSEGRKSSYNEQFFGPGTRLTVL.

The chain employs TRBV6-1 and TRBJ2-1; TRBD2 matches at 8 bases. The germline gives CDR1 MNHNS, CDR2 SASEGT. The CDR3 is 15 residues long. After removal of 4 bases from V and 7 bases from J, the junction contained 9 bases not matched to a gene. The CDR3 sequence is CASSVAGSSWNEQFF. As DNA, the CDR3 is TGTGCCAGCAGTGTAGCGGGATCATCATGGAATGAGCAGTTCTTC.

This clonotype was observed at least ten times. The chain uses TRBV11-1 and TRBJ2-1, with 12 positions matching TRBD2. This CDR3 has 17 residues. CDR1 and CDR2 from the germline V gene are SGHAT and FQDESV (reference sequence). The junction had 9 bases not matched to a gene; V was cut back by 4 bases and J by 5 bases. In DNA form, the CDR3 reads TGTGCCAGCAGCTCGAGGCGAGGACTAGCGGGGAACAATGAGCAGTTCTTC. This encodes CASSSRRGLAGNNEQFF.

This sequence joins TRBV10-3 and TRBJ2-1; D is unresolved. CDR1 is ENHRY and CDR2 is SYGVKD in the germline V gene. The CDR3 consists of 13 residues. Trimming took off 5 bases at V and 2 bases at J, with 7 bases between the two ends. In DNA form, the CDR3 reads TGTGCCATCAGTTGGCTGACCTACAATGAGCAGTTCTTC. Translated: CAISWLTYNEQFF.

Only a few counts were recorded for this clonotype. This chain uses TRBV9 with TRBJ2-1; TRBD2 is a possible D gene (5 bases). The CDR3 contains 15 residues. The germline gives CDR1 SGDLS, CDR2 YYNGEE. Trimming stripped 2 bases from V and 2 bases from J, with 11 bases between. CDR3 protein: CASSVPASPYNEQFF. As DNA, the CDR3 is TGTGCCAGCAGCGTCCCCGCTAGCCCCTACAATGAGCAGTTCTTC.

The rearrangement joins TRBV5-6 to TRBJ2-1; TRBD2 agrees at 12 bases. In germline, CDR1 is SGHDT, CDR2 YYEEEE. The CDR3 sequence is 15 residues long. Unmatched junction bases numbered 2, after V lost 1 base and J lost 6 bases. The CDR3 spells CASSLRTSGVNEQFF. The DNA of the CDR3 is TGTGCCAGCAGCTTGCGGACTAGCGGGGTCAATGAGCAGTTCTTC.

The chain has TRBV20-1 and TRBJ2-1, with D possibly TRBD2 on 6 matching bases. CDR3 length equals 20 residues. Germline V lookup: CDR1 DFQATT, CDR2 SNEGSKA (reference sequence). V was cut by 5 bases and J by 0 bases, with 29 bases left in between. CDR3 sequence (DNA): TGCAGTGCTTCCGCACTAGCTTCCCTCGGAACCGCGGGCTCCTACAATGAGCAGTTCTTC. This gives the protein CSASALASLGTAGSYNEQFF.

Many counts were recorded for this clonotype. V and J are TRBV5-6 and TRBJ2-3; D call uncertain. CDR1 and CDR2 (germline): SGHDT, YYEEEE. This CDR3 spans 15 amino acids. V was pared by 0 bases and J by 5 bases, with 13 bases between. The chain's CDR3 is CASSLARLLLDTQYF. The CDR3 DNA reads TGTGCCAGCAGCTTGGCCCGGCTGCTTTTAGATACGCAGTATTTT.

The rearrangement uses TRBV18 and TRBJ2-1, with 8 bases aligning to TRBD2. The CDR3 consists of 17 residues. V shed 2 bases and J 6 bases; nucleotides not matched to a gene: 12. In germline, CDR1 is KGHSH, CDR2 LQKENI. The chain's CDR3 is CASSPSMSGSVGNEQFF. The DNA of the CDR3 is TGTGCCAGCTCACCAAGCATGAGCGGGAGTGTCGGCAATGAGCAGTTCTTC.

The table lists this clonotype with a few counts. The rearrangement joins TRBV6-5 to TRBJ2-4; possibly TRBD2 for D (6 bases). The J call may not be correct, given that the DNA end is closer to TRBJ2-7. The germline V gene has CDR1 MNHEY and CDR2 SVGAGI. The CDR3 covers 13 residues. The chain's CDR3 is CATRVAAAREQYF. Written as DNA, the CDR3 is TGTGCCACCCGGGTAGCGGCCGCTCGCGAGCAGTACTTC.

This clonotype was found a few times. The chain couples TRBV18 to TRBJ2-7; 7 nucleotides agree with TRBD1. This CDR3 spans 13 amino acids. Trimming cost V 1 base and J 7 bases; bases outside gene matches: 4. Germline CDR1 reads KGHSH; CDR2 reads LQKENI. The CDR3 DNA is TGTGCCAGCTCACCACAGGGGGCTGGGGAGCAGTACTTC. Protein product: CASSPQGAGEQYF.

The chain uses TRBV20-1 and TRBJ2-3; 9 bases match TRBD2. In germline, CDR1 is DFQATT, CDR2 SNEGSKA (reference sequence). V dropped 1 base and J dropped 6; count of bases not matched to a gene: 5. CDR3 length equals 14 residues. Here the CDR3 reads CSARVSGRPDTQYF. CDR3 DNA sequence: TGCAGTGCTAGAGTGAGCGGGAGGCCGGATACGCAGTATTTT.

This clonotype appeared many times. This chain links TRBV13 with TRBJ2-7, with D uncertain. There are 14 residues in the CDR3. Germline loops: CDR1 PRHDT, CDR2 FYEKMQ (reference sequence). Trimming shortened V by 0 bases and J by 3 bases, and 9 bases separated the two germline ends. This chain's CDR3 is CASSLGHTDYEQYF. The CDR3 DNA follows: TGTGCCAGCAGCTTAGGCCACACGGACTACGAGCAGTACTTC.

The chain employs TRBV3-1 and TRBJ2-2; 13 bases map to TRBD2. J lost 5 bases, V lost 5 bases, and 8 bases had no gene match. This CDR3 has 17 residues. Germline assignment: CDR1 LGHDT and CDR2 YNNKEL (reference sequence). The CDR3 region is CASSTGTSGARTGELFF. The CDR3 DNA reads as TGTGCCAGCAGCACTGGGACTAGCGGGGCGAGAACCGGGGAGCTGTTTTTT.

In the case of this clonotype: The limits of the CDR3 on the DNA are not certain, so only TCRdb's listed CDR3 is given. CDR3 loop: CASSSGRSNEQFF. This rearrangement joins TRBV2 to TRBJ2-1; the D call TRBD2 from the table was never checked on the DNA. Germline V gene sequence: CDR1 SNHLY, CDR2 FYNNEI. The CDR3 comprises 13 residues, both ends counted.

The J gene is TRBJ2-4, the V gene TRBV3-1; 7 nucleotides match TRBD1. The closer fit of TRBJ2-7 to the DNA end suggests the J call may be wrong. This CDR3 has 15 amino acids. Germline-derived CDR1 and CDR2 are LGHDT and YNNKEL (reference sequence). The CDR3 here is CASSPTGKISYEQYF. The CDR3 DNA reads TGTGCCAGCAGCCCGACAGGGAAGATTAGCTACGAGCAGTACTTC.

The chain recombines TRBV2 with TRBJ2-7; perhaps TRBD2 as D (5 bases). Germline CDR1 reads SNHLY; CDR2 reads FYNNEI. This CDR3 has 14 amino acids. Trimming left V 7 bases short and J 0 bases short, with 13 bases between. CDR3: CASKAGTISYEQYF. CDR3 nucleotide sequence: TGTGCCAGCAAGGCGGGTACGATCTCCTACGAGCAGTACTTC.

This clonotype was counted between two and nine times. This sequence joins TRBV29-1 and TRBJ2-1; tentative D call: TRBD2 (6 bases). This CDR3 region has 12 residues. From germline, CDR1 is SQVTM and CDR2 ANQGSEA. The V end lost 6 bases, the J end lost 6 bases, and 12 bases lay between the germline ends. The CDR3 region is CSVQRGSNEQFF. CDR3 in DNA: TGCAGCGTCCAACGGGGGTCCAATGAGCAGTTCTTC.

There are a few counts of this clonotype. The CDR3: CSARTRSYPVPLYYEQFF. The DNA of the CDR3 is TGCAGTGCTAGAACTCGGAGTTACCCTGTTCCTCTATACTATGAGCAGTTCTTC. The chain employs TRBV20-1 and TRBJ2-1; D call uncertain. V lost 2 bases and J lost 8, with 28 bases in between. The CDR3 runs to 18 residues. In germline, CDR1 is DFQATT, CDR2 SNEGSKA (reference sequence).

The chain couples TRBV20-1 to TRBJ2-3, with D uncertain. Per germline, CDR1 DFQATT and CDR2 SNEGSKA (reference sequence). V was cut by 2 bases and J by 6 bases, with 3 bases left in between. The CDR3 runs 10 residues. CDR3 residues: CSARIDTQYF. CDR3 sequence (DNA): TGCAGTGCTAGAATCGATACGCAGTATTTT.

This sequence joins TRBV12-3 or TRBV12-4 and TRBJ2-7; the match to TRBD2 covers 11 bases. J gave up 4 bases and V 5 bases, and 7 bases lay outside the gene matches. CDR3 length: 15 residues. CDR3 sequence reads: CASSGTSGVPYEQYF. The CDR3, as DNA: TGTGCCAGCAGTGGGACTAGCGGAGTTCCTTACGAGCAGTACTTC.

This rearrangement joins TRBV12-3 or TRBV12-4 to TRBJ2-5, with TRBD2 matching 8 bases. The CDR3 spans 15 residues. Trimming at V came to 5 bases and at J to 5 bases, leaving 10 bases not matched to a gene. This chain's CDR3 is CASSPLTGGSETQYF. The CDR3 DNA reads TGTGCCAGCAGTCCCCTAACGGGAGGGTCGGAGACCCAGTACTTC.

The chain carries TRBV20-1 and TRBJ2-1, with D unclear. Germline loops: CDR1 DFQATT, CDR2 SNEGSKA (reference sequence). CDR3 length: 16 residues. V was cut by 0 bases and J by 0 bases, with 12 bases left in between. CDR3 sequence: CSARDPRTSSYNEQFF. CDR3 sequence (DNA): TGCAGTGCTAGAGATCCCCGGACGAGCTCCTACAATGAGCAGTTCTTC.

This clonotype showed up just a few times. The CDR3 sequence: CASSLRTGGTFYGYTF. Here the CDR3 DNA reads TGCGCCAGCAGCCTGAGGACAGGGGGAACCTTCTATGGCTACACCTTC. The chain couples TRBV5-1 to TRBJ1-2; 10 nucleotides align to TRBD1. Germline V gene data show CDR1 as SGHRS and CDR2 as YFSETQ. J was trimmed by 4 bases and V by 4 bases; bases with no gene match: 10. CDR3 length: 16 residues.

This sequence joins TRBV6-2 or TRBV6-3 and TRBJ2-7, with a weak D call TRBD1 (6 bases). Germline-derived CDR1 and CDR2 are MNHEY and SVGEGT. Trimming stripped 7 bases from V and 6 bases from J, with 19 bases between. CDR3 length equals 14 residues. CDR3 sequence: CASIKGQTLGEQYF. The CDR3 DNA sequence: TGTGCCAGCATAAAAGGACAGACCCTGGGCGAGCAGTACTTC.

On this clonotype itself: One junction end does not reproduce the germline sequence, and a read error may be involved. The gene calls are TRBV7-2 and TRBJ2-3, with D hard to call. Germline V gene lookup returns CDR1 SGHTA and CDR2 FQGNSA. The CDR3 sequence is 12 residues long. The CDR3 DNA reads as TGCGCCAGCAGCCTTAGCAACAGAGACGCGTATTTT. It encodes CASSLSNRDAYF.